Given below is one TCR beta chain in context. The antigen it recognizes is unknown. Per-base qualities were not stored, and no clone one base away is much larger. The sample is drawn from a study of blood T cell repertoires in COVID-19 (dated by TCRdb to the early 2020s). Regarding the study in general: Collaborator samples came from the United States, Italy and Spain and covered acute and convalescent phases of COVID-19. Where available, HLA class I and class II types were obtained from metadata supplied by the sample provider rather than from assay-based typing. Deeply sampled blood TCRbeta repertoires from subjects exposed to, actively infected with, or recovered from COVID-19 were included in the dataset. The samples were drawn from the first 160 participants of the ongoing ImmuneRACE study and from 950 to 1,500 subjects provided by 6 global collaborators. The prospective study material was composed of cDNA or gDNA derived from T cells, B-cell-depleted T cells, or PBMCs. The repertoires were released in a freely available public database meant as a resource for research on the immune response to SARS-CoV-2. Nearly every sample came with metadata listing a de-identified subject ID, COVID-19 status, age in years and sex.

Paper-wide results and their limitations: Clinical and demographic metadata were provided uncurated, with the amount varying by source and participant.

The CDR3 starts with the cysteine, ends with the phenylalanine, and has 15 residues. Only the CDR3 portion is preserved as DNA: 45 bases, with reading frame beginning at the first base. One collaborating source in Seattle enrolled patients during active infection and followed them longitudinally through the course of disease. Each collaborating institution followed its own protocols to collect whole blood in K2EDTA tubes. For TCRbeta analysis, collaborators shipped samples in one of three forms: frozen whole blood, isolated PBMCs, or DNA extracted from either of those sample types. The immunoSEQ Assay, a bias-controlled multiplex PCR, was used to amplify TCRbeta CDR3 regions from genomic DNA. Regarding the original processing steps: The number of nucleated cells in each sample was estimated from the amplification of reference gene primers within the assay. Sequence reads were collapsed and filtered to measure the absolute abundance of every unique TCRbeta CDR3 rearrangement. For each sample, productive Simpson clonality was calculated by taking the square root of Simpson's diversity index across productive rearrangements. TCRdb took this table from immuneACCESS and kept in-frame rearrangements with V and J called. Such tables lack part of the clones; where checked against another copy, unresolved V genes explain under half of the gap, and the rest is unexplained. That table gives V, J and clone size, and the DNA gave D and trimming. The sample contains about 350,000 clones, 87% of them found a single time. The ten largest clonotypes hold about 6% of the sample.

Specimen: peripheral blood. This receptor was obtained from a woman aged 45-59 years with COVID-19, enrolled during active disease. The chain is assembled from TRBV21-1 and TRBJ2-7; no DNA check was done on the table's D call, TRBD1. TRBV21-1 corresponds to a pseudogene. Here is the DNA: TGTGCCAGCAGCAAAGAACAGGGGTCGATCTACGAGCAGTACTTC. Its product reads: CASSKEQGSIYEQYF.